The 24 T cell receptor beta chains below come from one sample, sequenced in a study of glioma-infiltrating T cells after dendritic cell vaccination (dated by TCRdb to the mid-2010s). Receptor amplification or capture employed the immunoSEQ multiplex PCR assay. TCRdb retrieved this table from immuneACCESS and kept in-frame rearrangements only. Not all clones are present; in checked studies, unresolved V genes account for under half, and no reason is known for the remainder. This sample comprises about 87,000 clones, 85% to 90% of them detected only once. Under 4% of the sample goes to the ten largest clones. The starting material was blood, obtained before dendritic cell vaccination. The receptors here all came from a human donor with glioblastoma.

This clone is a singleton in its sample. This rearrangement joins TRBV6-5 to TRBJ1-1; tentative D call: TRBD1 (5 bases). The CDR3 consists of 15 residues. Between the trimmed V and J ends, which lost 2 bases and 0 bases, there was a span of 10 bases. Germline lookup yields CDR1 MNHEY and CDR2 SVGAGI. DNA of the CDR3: TGTGCCAGCAGTTACGACACGACAGTGAACACTGAAGCTTTCTTT. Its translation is CASSYDTTVNTEAFF.

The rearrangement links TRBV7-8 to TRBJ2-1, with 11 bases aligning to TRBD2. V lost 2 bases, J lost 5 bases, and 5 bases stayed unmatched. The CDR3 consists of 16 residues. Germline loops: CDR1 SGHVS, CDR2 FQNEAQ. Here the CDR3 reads CASSLLLAGVNNEQFF. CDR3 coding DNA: TGTGCCAGCAGCTTATTACTAGCGGGAGTCAACAATGAGCAGTTCTTC. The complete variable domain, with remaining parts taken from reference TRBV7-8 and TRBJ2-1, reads GAGVSQSPRYKVAKRGQDVALRCDPISGHVSLFWYQQALGQGPEFLTYFQNEAQLDKSGLPSDRFFAERPEGSVSTLKIQRTQQEDSAVYLCASSLLLAGVNNEQFFGPGTRLTVL.

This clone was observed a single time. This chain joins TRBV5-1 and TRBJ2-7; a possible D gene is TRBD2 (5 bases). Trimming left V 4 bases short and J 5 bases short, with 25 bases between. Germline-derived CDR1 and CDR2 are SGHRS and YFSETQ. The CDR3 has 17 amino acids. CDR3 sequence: CASSLPLAGPLGDEQYF. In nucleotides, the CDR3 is TGCGCCAGCAGCCTACCCTTGGCAGGCCCGCTCGGGGACGAGCAGTACTTC.

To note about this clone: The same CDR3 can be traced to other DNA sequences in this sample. CDR3 residues: CASSVGQINQPQHF. CDR3 coding DNA: TGTGCCAGCAGCGTCGGACAGATCAATCAGCCCCAGCATTTT. The genes are TRBV9 and TRBJ1-5; tentative D call: TRBD1 (6 bases). Trimming removed 2 bases at V and 3 bases at J, with 9 bases between. CDR1 and CDR2 (germline): SGDLS, YYNGEE. The CDR3 is 14 amino acids.

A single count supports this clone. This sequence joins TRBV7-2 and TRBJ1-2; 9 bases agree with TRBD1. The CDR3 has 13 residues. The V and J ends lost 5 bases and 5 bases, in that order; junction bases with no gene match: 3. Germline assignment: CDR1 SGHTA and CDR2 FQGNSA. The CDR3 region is CASSQGQGYGYTF. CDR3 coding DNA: TGTGCCAGCAGCCAAGGACAGGGGTATGGCTACACCTTC. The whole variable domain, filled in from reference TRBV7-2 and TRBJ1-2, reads GAGVSQSPSNKVTEKGKDVELRCDPISGHTALYWYRQSLGQGLEFLIYFQGNSAPDKSGLPSDRFSAERTGGSVSTLTIQRTQQEDSAVYLCASSQGQGYGYTFGSGTRLTVV.

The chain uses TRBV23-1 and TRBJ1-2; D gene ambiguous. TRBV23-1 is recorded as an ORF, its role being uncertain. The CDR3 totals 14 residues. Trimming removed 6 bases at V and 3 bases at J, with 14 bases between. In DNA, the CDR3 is TGCGCCAGCAGGAAACGACGGGTCTACTATGGCTACACCTTC. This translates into CASRKRRVYYGYTF.

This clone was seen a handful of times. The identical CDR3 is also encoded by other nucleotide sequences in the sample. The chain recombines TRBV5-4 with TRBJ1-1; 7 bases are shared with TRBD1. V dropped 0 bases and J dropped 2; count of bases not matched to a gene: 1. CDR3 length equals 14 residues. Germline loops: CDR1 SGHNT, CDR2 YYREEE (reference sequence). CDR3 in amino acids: CASSLDRGNTEAFF. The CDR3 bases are TGTGCCAGCAGCTTGGACAGGGGAAACACTGAAGCTTTCTTT.

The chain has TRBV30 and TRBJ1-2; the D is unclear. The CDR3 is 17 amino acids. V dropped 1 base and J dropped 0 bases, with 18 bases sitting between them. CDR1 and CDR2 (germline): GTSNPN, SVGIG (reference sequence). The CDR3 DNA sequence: TGTGCCTGGAGTGAAGGGCCGAGACCGGGAGCTAACTATGGCTACACCTTC. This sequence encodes CAWSEGPRPGANYGYTF.

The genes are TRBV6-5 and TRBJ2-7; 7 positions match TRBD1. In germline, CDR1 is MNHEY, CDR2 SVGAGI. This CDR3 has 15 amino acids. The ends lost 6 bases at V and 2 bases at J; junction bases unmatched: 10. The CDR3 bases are TGTGCCAGCAGCGCCTCGGGACAGCCAGCCTACGAGCAGTACTTC. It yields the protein CASSASGQPAYEQYF.

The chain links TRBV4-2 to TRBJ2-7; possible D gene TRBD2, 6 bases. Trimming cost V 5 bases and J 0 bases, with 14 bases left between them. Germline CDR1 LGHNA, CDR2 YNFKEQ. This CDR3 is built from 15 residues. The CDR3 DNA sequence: TGTGCCAGCAGCGCAGCTCCGGGGGTCTCCTACGAGCAGTACTTC. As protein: CASSAAPGVSYEQYF.

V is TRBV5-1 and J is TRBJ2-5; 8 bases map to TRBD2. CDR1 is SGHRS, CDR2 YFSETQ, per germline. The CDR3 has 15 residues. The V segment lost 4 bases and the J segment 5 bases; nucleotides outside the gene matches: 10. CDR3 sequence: CASSGGGTSMETQYF. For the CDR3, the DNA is TGCGCCAGCAGCGGCGGGGGGACTAGTATGGAGACCCAGTACTTC.

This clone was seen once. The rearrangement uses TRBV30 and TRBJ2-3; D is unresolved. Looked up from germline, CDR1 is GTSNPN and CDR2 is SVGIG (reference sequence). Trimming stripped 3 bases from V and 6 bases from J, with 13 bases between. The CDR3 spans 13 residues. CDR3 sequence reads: CAWRTPSLDTQYF. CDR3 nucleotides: TGTGCCTGGAGGACTCCATCTCTCGATACGCAGTATTTT.

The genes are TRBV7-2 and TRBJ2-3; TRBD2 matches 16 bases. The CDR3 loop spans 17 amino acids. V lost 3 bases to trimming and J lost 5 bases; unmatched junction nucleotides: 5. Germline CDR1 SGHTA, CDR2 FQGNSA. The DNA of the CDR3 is TGTGCCAGCAGCTTCGGGACTAGCGGGGGGGCAATAGATACGCAGTATTTT. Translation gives CASSFGTSGGAIDTQYF.

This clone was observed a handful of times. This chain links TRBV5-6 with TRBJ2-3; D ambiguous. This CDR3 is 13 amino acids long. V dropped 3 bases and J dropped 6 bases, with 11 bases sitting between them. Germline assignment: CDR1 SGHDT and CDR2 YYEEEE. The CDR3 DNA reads TGTGCCAGCAGCTCTGGTAGCCGGGATACGCAGTATTTT. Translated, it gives CASSSGSRDTQYF.

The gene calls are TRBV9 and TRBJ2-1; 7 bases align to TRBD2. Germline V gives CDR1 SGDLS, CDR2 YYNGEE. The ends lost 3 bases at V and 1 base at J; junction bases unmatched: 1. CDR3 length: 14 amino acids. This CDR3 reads CASSAGGSYNEQFF. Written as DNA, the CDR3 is TGTGCCAGCAGCGCGGGGGGTTCCTACAATGAGCAGTTCTTC.

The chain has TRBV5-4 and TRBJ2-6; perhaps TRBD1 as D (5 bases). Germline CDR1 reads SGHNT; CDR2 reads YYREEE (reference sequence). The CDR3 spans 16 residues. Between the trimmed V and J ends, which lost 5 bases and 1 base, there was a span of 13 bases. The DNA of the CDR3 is TGTGCCAGCAGTTCGCAGGACAATTCTGGGGCCAACGTCCTGACTTTC. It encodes CASSSQDNSGANVLTF. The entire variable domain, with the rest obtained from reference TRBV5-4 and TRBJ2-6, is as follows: ETGVTQSPTHLIKTRGQQVTLRCSSQSGHNTVSWYQQALGQGPQFIFQYYREEENGRGNFPPRFSGLQFPNYSSELNVNALELDDSALYLCASSSQDNSGANVLTFGAGSRLTVL.

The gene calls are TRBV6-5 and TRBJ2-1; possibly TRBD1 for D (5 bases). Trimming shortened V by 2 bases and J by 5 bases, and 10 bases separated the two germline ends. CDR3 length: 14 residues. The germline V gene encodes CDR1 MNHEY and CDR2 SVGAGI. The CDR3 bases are TGTGCCAGCAGTTACGCAGACAGAGACAATGAGCAGTTCTTC. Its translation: CASSYADRDNEQFF.

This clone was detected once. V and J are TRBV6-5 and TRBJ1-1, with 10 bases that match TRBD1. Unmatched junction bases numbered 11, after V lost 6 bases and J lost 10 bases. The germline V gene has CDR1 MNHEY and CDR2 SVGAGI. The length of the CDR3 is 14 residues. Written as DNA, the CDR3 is TGTGCCAGCAGGTCGGGACAGGGGACATCGGGAGCTTTCTTT. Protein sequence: CASRSGQGTSGAFF.

CDR3 sequence reads: CASSARRQVLNTEAFF. CDR3 DNA: TGTGCCAGTAGTGCCCGAAGACAGGTTTTGAACACTGAAGCTTTCTTT. The V gene is TRBV19, the J gene TRBJ1-1; a weak D match, TRBD1 (6 bases). V was cut by 5 bases and J by 0 bases, with 16 bases left in between. There are 16 residues in the CDR3. Germline values: CDR1 LNHDA, CDR2 SQIVND (reference sequence).

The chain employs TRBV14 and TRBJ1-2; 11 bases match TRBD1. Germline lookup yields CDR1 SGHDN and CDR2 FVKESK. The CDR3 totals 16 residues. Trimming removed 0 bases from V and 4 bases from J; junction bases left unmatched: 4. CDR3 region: CASSQDQGQGAYGYTF. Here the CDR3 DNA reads TGTGCCAGCAGCCAAGACCAAGGACAGGGGGCCTATGGCTACACCTTC.

DNA for the CDR3: TGTGCCATCAGGGACGGCGGGGGCAATCAGCCCCAGCATTTT. This translates into CAIRDGGGNQPQHF. V and J are TRBV10-3 and TRBJ1-5, with D unresolved. Looked up from germline, CDR1 is ENHRY and CDR2 is SYGVKD. The CDR3 totals 14 residues. Trimming removed 6 bases at V and 2 bases at J, with 11 bases between.

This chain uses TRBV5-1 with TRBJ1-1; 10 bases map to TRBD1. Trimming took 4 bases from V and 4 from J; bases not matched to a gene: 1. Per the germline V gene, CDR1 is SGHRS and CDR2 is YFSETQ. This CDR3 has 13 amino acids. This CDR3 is CASSRQGATEAFF. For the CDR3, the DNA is TGCGCCAGCAGCCGACAGGGGGCCACTGAAGCTTTCTTT. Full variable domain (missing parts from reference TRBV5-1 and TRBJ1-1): KAGVTQTPRYLIKTRGQQVTLSCSPISGHRSVSWYQQTPGQGLQFLFEYFSETQRNKGNFPGRFSGRQFSNSRSEMNVSTLELGDSALYLCASSRQGATEAFFGQGTRLTVV.

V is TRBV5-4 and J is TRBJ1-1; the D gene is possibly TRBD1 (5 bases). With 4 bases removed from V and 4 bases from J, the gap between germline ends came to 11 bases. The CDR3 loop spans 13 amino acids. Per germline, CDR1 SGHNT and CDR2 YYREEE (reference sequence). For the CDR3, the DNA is TGTGCCAGCAGCCGGGGGATCAGCACTGAAGCTTTCTTT. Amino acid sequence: CASSRGISTEAFF.

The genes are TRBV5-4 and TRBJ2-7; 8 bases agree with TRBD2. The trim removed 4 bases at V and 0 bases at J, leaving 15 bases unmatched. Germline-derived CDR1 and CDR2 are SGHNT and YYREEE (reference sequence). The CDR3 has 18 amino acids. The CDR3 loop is CASSPGVFSGGSSYEQYF. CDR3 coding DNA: TGTGCCAGCAGCCCTGGAGTGTTCAGCGGGGGATCCTCCTACGAGCAGTACTTC.